Each of the 30 T cell receptor beta chains below was sequenced from the same sample in a study of regulatory T cells in long-lasting Graves disease. Building the TCR beta libraries relied on iRepertoire HTBI primers, and CDR3 regions underwent Arm-PCR. TCRdb itself ran the multiplex PCR reads through MiXCR, one entry per CDR3 protein. The table lists over 650,000 distinct CDR3 sequences, 25% to 35% of them singletons. Time point noted: persistent/refractory GD, antithyroid drugs over 5 years with positive TRAb. PBMC RNA served as the TCR library source. The input for sequencing was peripheral blood mononuclear cells (PBMCs), taken when the disease was refractory, from a patient treated with antithyroid drugs. The receptors were sampled from a female donor with Graves disease.

To note about this clonotype: This is likely a read error, given that the CDR3 carries no conserved phenylalanine or tryptophan at its end. The chain uses TRBV20-1 and TRBJ2-5, with 7 bases that match TRBD2. With V trimmed by 1 base and J by 5 bases, 10 bases remained unmatched. Germline V lookup: CDR1 DFQATT, CDR2 SNEGSKA (reference sequence). The CDR3 is 15 amino acids. The CDR3, as DNA: TGCAGTGCTAGAGTCAGTGGGAGGGCCACGGAGACCCAGTACTCC. This gives the protein CSARVSGRATETQYS.

This clonotype has only a few counts. The chain employs TRBV3-1 and TRBJ1-1; D gene unclear. Germline-derived CDR1 and CDR2 are LGHDT and YNNKEL (reference sequence). Trimming left V 3 bases short and J 1 base short, with 12 bases between. The CDR3 has 15 residues. CDR3 sequence reads: CASSHSPQENTEAFF. The CDR3 DNA follows: TGTGCCAGCAGCCACTCCCCGCAGGAGAACACTGAAGCTTTCTTT.

J is TRBJ2-1 and V is TRBV20-1; 7 bases map to TRBD2. CDR1 is DFQATT and CDR2 is SNEGSKA in the germline V gene (reference sequence). CDR3 length equals 16 residues. The J segment lost 0 bases and the V segment lost 5 bases, leaving 10 bases of the junction unmatched. The CDR3 bases are TGCAGTGCTCTATCTAGCGGAGCGAGCTCCTACAATGAGCAGTTCTTC. Translation gives CSALSSGASSYNEQFF.

This chain uses TRBV7-2 with TRBJ2-7; perhaps TRBD2 as D (5 bases). The CDR3 runs to 16 residues. Germline V lookup: CDR1 SGHTA, CDR2 FQGNSA. V was pared by 1 base and J by 9 bases, with 22 bases between. The CDR3: CASSLGRRNRYERQYF. CDR3 bases: TGTGCCAGCAGCTTAGGTAGGAGGAACCGCTACGAGCGGCAGTACTTC.

The chain combines TRBV9 with TRBJ1-3; D gene uncertain. The CDR3 runs 16 residues. The germline V gene encodes CDR1 SGDLS and CDR2 YYNGEE. The germline V and J ends were trimmed by 4 bases and 0 bases, with 14 bases remaining between them. The CDR3 nucleotides are TGTGCCAGCAGCCAAAGGGTGGGGAGCTCTGGAAACACCATATATTTT. Its translation is CASSQRVGSSGNTIYF.

This clonotype showed up just a few times. V is TRBV30 and J is TRBJ1-3; D remains ambiguous. With 5 bases removed from V and 1 base from J, the gap between germline ends came to 6 bases. CDR1 and CDR2 (germline): GTSNPN, SVGIG (reference sequence). The CDR3 sequence is 12 residues long. The CDR3 DNA reads as TGTGCCTGGGTATTATCTGGAAACACCATATATTTT. Translation gives CAWVLSGNTIYF.

This CDR3 reads CASSAVWGDQPQHF. The CDR3 DNA follows: TGTGCCAGCAGCGCTGTTTGGGGGGATCAGCCCCAGCATTTT. This chain connects TRBV3-1 to TRBJ1-5; perhaps TRBD1 as D (5 bases). In germline, CDR1 is LGHDT, CDR2 YNNKEL (reference sequence). V dropped 5 bases and J dropped 5 bases, with 13 bases sitting between them. The CDR3 contains 14 residues. Together with reference TRBV3-1 and TRBJ1-5, the CDR3 gives the full variable domain: DTAVSQTPKYLVTQMGNDKSIKCEQNLGHDTMYWYKQDSKKFLKIMFSYNNKELIINETVPNRFSPKSPDKAHLNLHINSLELGDSAVYFCASSAVWGDQPQHFGDGTRLSIL.

The V call is TRBV2, the J call TRBJ2-2, with 7 positions matching TRBD2. The germline V gene has CDR1 SNHLY and CDR2 FYNNEI. The CDR3 sequence is 14 residues long. With V trimmed by 1 base and J by 6 bases, 2 bases remained unmatched. CDR3 in DNA: TGTGCCAGCAGTGAAGAACGGGGGGCCGGGGAGCTGTTTTTT. Translated, it gives CASSEERGAGELFF.

This clonotype was counted only a few times. The rearrangement links TRBV10-3 to TRBJ1-1; D remains ambiguous. Trimming removed 8 bases at V and 1 base at J, with 5 bases between. Germline V gene data show CDR1 as ENHRY and CDR2 as SYGVKD. The CDR3 has 11 residues. In DNA, the CDR3 is TGTGCCATCGCGGGGAACACTGAAGCTTTCTTT. Encoded protein: CAIAGNTEAFF.

This clonotype was recorded a few times. This rearrangement joins TRBV19 to TRBJ1-1; unclear D gene. Per germline, CDR1 LNHDA and CDR2 SQIVND (reference sequence). The CDR3 has 15 amino acids. V was pared by 7 bases and J by 1 base, with 16 bases between. The CDR3 sequence: CASIPPLGTNTEAFF. CDR3 coding DNA: TGTGCCAGTATCCCTCCCCTGGGCACGAACACTGAAGCTTTCTTT.

This clonotype has only a few counts. This chain joins TRBV24-1 and TRBJ1-5; D is ambiguous. The CDR3 contains 14 residues. Trimming left V 1 base short and J 5 bases short, with 8 bases between. The germline gives CDR1 KGHDR, CDR2 SFDVKD. For the CDR3, the DNA is TGTGCCACCAGTGATTTCGCGGGAGATCAGCCCCAGCATTTT. Amino acid sequence: CATSDFAGDQPQHF.

The rearrangement uses TRBV5-1 and TRBJ2-7, with D maybe TRBD1 (6 bases). Trimming left V 4 bases short and J 6 bases short, with 20 bases between. CDR1 and CDR2 from the germline V gene are SGHRS and YFSETQ. The CDR3 totals 15 residues. CDR3: CASSDREQGVSEQYF. The CDR3 DNA sequence: TGCGCCAGCAGCGATCGGGAACAGGGTGTTTCCGAGCAGTACTTC. The entire variable domain, with the rest obtained from reference TRBV5-1 and TRBJ2-7, is as follows: KAGVTQTPRYLIKTRGQQVTLSCSPISGHRSVSWYQQTPGQGLQFLFEYFSETQRNKGNFPGRFSGRQFSNSRSEMNVSTLELGDSALYLCASSDREQGVSEQYFGPGTRLTVT.

This clonotype was detected only a few times. The CDR3 coding sequence is TGTGCCAGCAAAAGGGCTCAGGGGGAGGGCGCTGAAGCTTTCTTT. It codes for CASKRAQGEGAEAFF. The rearrangement joins TRBV11-2 to TRBJ1-1; 7 positions match TRBD1. Trimming removed 7 bases from V and 6 bases from J; junction bases left unmatched: 14. The CDR3 has 15 residues. Germline V gene data show CDR1 as SGHAT and CDR2 as FQNNGV.

To note about this clonotype: A read error may account for a junction end that differs from germline. The chain couples TRBV6-1 to TRBJ1-5; 12 positions agree with TRBD1. CDR1 and CDR2 (germline): MNHNS, SASEGT. This CDR3 region has 17 residues. The CDR3 sequence is CASSKAGTGGSNQPQHF. In DNA, the CDR3 is TGTGCCAGCAGTAAAGCCGGGACAGGGGGCTCCAATCAGCCCCAGCATTTT.

The rearrangement joins TRBV5-1 to TRBJ2-5; 7 positions match TRBD2. The CDR3 contains 16 residues. V was clipped by 0 bases and J by 2 bases; unmatched bases: 7. Germline V gives CDR1 SGHRS, CDR2 YFSETQ. In DNA form, the CDR3 reads TGCGCCAGCAGCTTGGAAAAGAGGGGAGGGCAAGAGACCCAGTACTTC. This sequence encodes CASSLEKRGGQETQYF.

This clonotype occurred a few times. V usage is TRBV7-6 and J usage is TRBJ2-7; weak D call: TRBD2 (6 bases). This CDR3 has 16 residues. V was trimmed by 5 bases and J by 0 bases, leaving 17 bases between them. Germline CDR1 is SGHVS and CDR2 is FNYEAQ. The CDR3 bases are TGTGCCAGCAGCCACTTTGGAGGGATGCGCTCCTACGAGCAGTACTTC. This translates into CASSHFGGMRSYEQYF.

Notes on this clonotype: This could be a read error, since a much larger clone is one nucleotide away. This chain joins TRBV28 and TRBJ2-1; D gene ambiguous. Per the germline V gene, CDR1 is MDHEN and CDR2 is SYDVKM. V was clipped by 5 bases and J by 6 bases, with 20 bases between them. This CDR3 region has 16 residues. The CDR3 is CASSPNGLGYLNEQFF. The CDR3 DNA reads TGTGCCAGCAGTCCCAATGGCCTTGGCTACCTCAATGAGCAGTTCTTC. Combining the CDR3 with reference TRBV28 and TRBJ2-1 gives the whole variable domain DVKVTQSSRYLVKRTGEKVFLECVQDMDHENMFWYRQDPGLGLRLIYFSYDVKMKEKGDIPEGYSVSREKKERFSLILESASTNQTSMYLCASSPNGLGYLNEQFFGPGTRLTVL.

Only a few counts were recorded for this clonotype. The chain combines TRBV6-5 with TRBJ2-5, with 7 bases aligning to TRBD2. The CDR3 loop spans 17 amino acids. Germline CDR1 MNHEY, CDR2 SVGAGI. V gave up 2 bases and J gave up 5 bases; unmatched junction bases: 14. In DNA, the CDR3 is TGTGCCAGCAGTTACGAAGGACGAGGGAGGGCCTGGGAGACCCAGTACTTC. It is translated as CASSYEGRGRAWETQYF.

This chain joins TRBV12-3 or TRBV12-4 and TRBJ2-2, with D uncertain. V was shortened by 6 bases and J by 1 base, with 9 bases between the two germline ends. CDR3 size: 14 residues. CDR3 DNA sequence: TGTGCCAGCAGCCTCACAGAGAACACCGGGGAGCTGTTTTTT. Its translation: CASSLTENTGELFF.

The chain links TRBV10-3 to TRBJ2-7; tentative D call: TRBD1 (6 bases). Germline CDR1 and CDR2: ENHRY and SYGVKD. V lost 0 bases and J lost 3, with 9 bases in between. CDR3 length equals 14 residues. The CDR3 DNA is TGTGCCATCAGTGAGTCGGGACACAACTACGAGCAGTACTTC. As protein: CAISESGHNYEQYF.

As to this clonotype: Relative to the germline gene, one junction end is altered; a read error may explain this. The V gene is TRBV6-1, the J gene TRBJ2-4; the D is unclear. This CDR3 comprises 14 residues. The germline CDR1 and CDR2 sequences are MNHNS and SASEGT. Written as DNA, the CDR3 is TGTGCCAGCAGGGAAGGAAATAGGGTAGACATTCAGTACTTC. Its translation is CASREGNRVDIQYF.

The chain has TRBV4-1 and TRBJ2-7, with 8 bases aligning to TRBD2. With V trimmed by 4 bases and J by 3 bases, 11 bases remained unmatched. Germline V CDR1 and CDR2: MGHRA, YSYEKL. The length of the CDR3 is 16 residues. The chain's CDR3 is CASSPGGLAGGYEQYF. The CDR3 DNA sequence: TGCGCCAGCAGCCCGGGGGGCCTAGCGGGCGGCTACGAGCAGTACTTC.

The V and J genes are TRBV12-3 or TRBV12-4 and TRBJ1-2; D not resolved. This CDR3 region has 13 residues. V lost 5 bases and J lost 8, with 15 bases in between. CDR3 sequence (DNA): TGTGCCAGCAGTCCAGGACGGCCCTTCGGCTACACCTTC. Translated: CASSPGRPFGYTF.

J is TRBJ1-2 and V is TRBV6-5; D is perhaps TRBD1 (5 bases). Looked up from germline, CDR1 is MNHEY and CDR2 is SVGAGI. CDR3 length: 11 residues. Trimming cost V 1 base and J 9 bases, with 6 bases left between them. CDR3 sequence: CASSYWDRYTF. The CDR3 nucleotides read TGTGCCAGCAGTTACTGGGACCGCTACACCTTC.

This clonotype appeared a single time. CDR3 protein: CASSTDRVGTEAFF. The CDR3 bases are TGTGCCAGCAGTACGGACAGGGTGGGCACTGAAGCTTTCTTT. J is TRBJ1-1 and V is TRBV6-2 or TRBV6-3, with TRBD1 identical over 8 bases. With 5 bases clipped from V and 4 bases from J, the junction kept 6 bases outside the gene matches. The CDR3 extends over 14 amino acids. CDR1 and CDR2 (germline): MNHEY, SVGEGT.

This clonotype showed up many times. V and J are TRBV12-3 or TRBV12-4 and TRBJ2-5; a weak D match, TRBD2 (6 bases). The CDR3 has 13 amino acids. V was pared by 3 bases and J by 5 bases, with 10 bases between. CDR3 region: CASSFGGRETQYF. In DNA, the CDR3 is TGTGCCAGCAGTTTCGGGGGTAGGGAGACCCAGTACTTC.

The chain employs TRBV27 and TRBJ2-1; TRBD2 matches at 13 bases. V trimming: 3 bases; J trimming: 9 bases; junction bases outside the gene matches: 8. This CDR3 is built from 16 residues. CDR1 and CDR2 (germline): MNHEY, SMNVEV (reference sequence). The CDR3 DNA sequence: TGTGCCAGCAGTTTCGGACTAGCGGGAGAGGGAAGTGAGCAGTTCTTC. Its protein product is CASSFGLAGEGSEQFF.

This clonotype has a count of ten or more. The rearrangement links TRBV2 to TRBJ2-7; D gene uncertain. V lost 2 bases and J lost 3, with 11 bases in between. The CDR3 extends over 14 amino acids. Germline values: CDR1 SNHLY, CDR2 FYNNEI. The DNA of the CDR3 is TGTGCCAGCAGTGAACGGCTAGTATACTACGAGCAGTACTTC. Translation: CASSERLVYYEQYF.

The chain uses TRBV5-6 and TRBJ1-1; 10 bases are shared with TRBD1. Germline CDR1 and CDR2: SGHDT and YYEEEE. V shed 4 bases, J shed 3 bases, and the junction held 9 bases outside the gene matches. The length of the CDR3 is 16 residues. The CDR3 spells CASSGDRGSGHTEAFF. The DNA of the CDR3 is TGTGCCAGCAGCGGGGACAGGGGTTCGGGGCACACTGAAGCTTTCTTT.

This clonotype has just a few counts. This sequence joins TRBV6-1 and TRBJ1-5, with no clear D. Per germline, CDR1 MNHNS and CDR2 SASEGT. The CDR3 length is 13 residues. The ends were cut back, 5 bases at V and 5 bases at J, with 10 bases in the middle. Here the CDR3 DNA reads TGTGCCAGCAGTCCTAAAGGACATCAGCCCCAGCATTTT. Translation gives CASSPKGHQPQHF.